Described below is a single T cell receptor beta chain sequence and its context. Its antigen is currently unknown. FACS was used to enrich TEMRA cells, whereas the CD8+ and CD4+ T cells were obtained by negative isolation. Random hexamers were used to reverse transcribe an amount of roughly 0.5 to 1 ug RNA. Amplification of TCR beta CDR3 used immunoSEQ multiplex PCR across 54 Vbeta and 13 Jbeta. One entry per CDR3 protein, called by TCRdb with MiXCR from the immunoSEQ multiplex PCR reads. The sample has around 80,000 distinct CDR3 sequences, 90% to 97% seen once; the top ten hold around 0.41%. This specimen comes from a study of CD8 T cells in Susac syndrome. General study results and limits: In its TCR sequencing and HLA analysis, the study acknowledged that the number of individuals was relatively small.

The CDR3 totals 14 residues. Trimming took 3 bases from V and 6 from J; bases not matched to a gene: 3. Germline assignment: CDR1 SGHAT and CDR2 FQNNGV. The J gene is TRBJ2-1, the V gene TRBV11-2; 9 nucleotides agree with TRBD2. Source material: CD8+ T cells from PBMCs. The origin of this receptor is a human donor with Susac syndrome. The CDR3 reads CASSLPSGVNEQFF. DNA for the CDR3: TGTGCCAGCAGCTTGCCTAGCGGGGTCAATGAGCAGTTCTTC.